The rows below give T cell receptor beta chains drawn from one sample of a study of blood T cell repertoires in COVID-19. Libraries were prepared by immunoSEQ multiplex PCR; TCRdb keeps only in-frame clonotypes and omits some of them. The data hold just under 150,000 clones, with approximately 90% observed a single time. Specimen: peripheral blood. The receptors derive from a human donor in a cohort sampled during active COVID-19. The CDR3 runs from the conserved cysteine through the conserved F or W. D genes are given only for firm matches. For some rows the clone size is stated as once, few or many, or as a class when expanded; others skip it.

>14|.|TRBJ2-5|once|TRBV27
CASSLSRARETQYF
TGTGCCAGCAGTTTATCGCGGGCAAGAGAGACCCAGTACTTC
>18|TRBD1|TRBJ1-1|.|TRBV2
CASSLLGQGRLKNTEAFF
TGTGCCAGCAGCTTACTCGGACAGGGGCGACTCAAGAACACTGAAGCTTTCTTT
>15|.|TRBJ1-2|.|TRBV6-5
CASSYSQKSGEGYTF
TGTGCCAGCAGTTACTCCCAGAAATCGGGGGAAGGCTACACCTTC
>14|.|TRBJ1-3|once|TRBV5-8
CASSLLSSGNTIYF
TGTGCCAGCAGCCTACTAAGCTCTGGAAACACCATATATTTT
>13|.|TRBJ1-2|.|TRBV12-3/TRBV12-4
CASSFQGSYGYTF
TGTGCCAGCAGTTTCCAGGGTAGCTATGGCTACACCTTC
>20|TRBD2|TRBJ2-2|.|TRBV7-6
CASSADPGLAGGLNTGELFF
TGTGCCAGCAGCGCAGATCCGGGACTAGCGGGGGGATTGAACACCGGGGAGCTGTTTTTT
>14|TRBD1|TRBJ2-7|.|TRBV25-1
CASSGRDRDYEQYF
TGTGCCAGCAGTGGCCGGGACAGAGACTACGAGCAGTACTTC
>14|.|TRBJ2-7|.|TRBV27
CASSLGGTAYEQYF
TGTGCCAGCAGTTTAGGAGGGACAGCTTACGAGCAGTACTTC
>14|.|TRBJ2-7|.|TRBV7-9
CASSLAKFSYEQYF
TGTGCCAGCAGCCTCGCTAAATTCTCCTACGAGCAGTACTTC
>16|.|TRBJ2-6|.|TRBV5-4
CASSFLFPSGANVLTF
TGTGCCAGCAGCTTCCTATTTCCATCTGGGGCCAACGTCCTGACTTTC
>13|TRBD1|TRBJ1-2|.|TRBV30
CAWTTGGTYGYTF
TGTGCCTGGACAACAGGGGGTACCTATGGCTACACCTTC
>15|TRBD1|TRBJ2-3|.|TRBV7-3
CASSIDRGGTDTQYF
TGTGCCAGCAGCATTGACAGGGGGGGCACAGATACGCAGTATTTT
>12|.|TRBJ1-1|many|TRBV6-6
CASSSTLIGAFF
TGTGCCAGCAGTTCTACTTTGATCGGAGCTTTCTTT
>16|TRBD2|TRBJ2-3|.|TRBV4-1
CASSSPLAGGTDTQYF
TGCGCCAGCAGCTCTCCCCTAGCGGGGGGGACAGATACGCAGTATTTT
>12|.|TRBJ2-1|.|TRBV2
CASSSYPGEQFF
TGTGCCAGCAGCTCCTACCCGGGAGAGCAGTTCTTC
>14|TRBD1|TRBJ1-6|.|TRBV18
CATTRTGGNSPLHF
TGTGCCACCACCAGGACAGGGGGAAATTCACCCCTCCACTTT
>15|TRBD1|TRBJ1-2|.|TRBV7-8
CASSWGQPVSEGYTF
TGTGCCAGCAGCTGGGGACAGCCGGTATCGGAGGGCTACACCTTC
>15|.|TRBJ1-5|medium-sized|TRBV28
CASSFTQSYNQPQHF
TGTGCCAGCAGTTTTACGCAGTCTTACAATCAGCCCCAGCATTTT
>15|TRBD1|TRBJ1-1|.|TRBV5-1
CASSFRTGGNTEAFF
TGCGCCAGCAGCTTCCGGACAGGGGGGAACACTGAAGCTTTCTTT
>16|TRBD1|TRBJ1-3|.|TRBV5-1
CASSPAGQPVEDTIYF
TGCGCCAGCAGCCCGGCGGGACAGCCTGTAGAAGACACCATATATTTT
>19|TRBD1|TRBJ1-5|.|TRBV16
CASSEGQGIPSQGNQPQHF
TGTGCCAGCAGCGAAGGACAGGGGATCCCTTCTCAGGGCAATCAGCCCCAGCATTTT
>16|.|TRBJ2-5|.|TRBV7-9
CASSLATFRGQETQYF
TGTGCCAGCAGCTTAGCGACTTTTAGGGGGCAAGAGACCCAGTACTTC
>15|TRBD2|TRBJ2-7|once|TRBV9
CASSVEAGGSYEQYF
TGTGCCAGCAGCGTTGAAGCGGGGGGGTCCTACGAGCAGTACTTC
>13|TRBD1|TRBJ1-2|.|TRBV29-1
CSVPGTGGDGYTF
TGCAGCGTCCCCGGGACAGGGGGGGATGGCTACACCTTC
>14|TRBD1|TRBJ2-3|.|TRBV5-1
CASSLEGGADTQYF
TGCGCCAGCAGCTTGGAAGGGGGCGCGGATACGCAGTATTTT
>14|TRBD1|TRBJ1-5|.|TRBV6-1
CASSEGTGAQPQHF
TGTGCCAGCAGTGAAGGGACAGGGGCTCAGCCCCAGCATTTT
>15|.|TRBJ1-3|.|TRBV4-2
CASSQAGDSGNTIYF
TGTGCCAGCAGCCAAGCGGGGGATAGTGGAAACACCATATATTTT
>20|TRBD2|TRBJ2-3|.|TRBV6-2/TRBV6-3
CASSYSSIAGGPQGTDTQYF
TGTGCCAGCAGTTACTCTAGTATAGCGGGGGGGCCTCAAGGCACAGATACGCAGTATTTT
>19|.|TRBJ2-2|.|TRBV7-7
CASPNPLSGGKEGTGELFF
TGTGCCAGCCCAAACCCGCTATCCGGGGGTAAGGAAGGCACCGGGGAGCTGTTTTTT
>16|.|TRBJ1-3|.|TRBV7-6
CASSSQTWLSGNTIYF
TGTGCCAGCAGCTCCCAGACATGGTTGTCGGGAAACACCATATATTTT
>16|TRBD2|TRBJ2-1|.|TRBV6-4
CASSDSGGGSYNEQFF
TGTGCCAGCAGTGACTCGGGCGGGGGGTCCTACAATGAGCAGTTCTTC
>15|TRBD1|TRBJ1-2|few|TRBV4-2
CASSQSPGTGYGYTF
TGTGCCAGCAGCCAATCGCCCGGGACAGGCTATGGCTACACCTTC
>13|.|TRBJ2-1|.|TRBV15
CATSRIPGDEQFF
TGTGCCACCAGCAGAATACCCGGGGATGAGCAGTTCTTC
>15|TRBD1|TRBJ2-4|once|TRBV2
CASRFDRGAKNIQYF
TGTGCCAGCAGATTCGACAGGGGTGCCAAAAACATTCAGTACTTC
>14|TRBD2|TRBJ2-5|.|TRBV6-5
CASSLPGLPWTQYF
TGTGCCAGCAGTCTTCCGGGACTACCCTGGACCCAGTACTTC
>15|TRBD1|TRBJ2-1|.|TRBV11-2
CASSAGQGAYNEQFF
TGTGCCAGCAGCGCGGGACAGGGGGCCTACAATGAGCAGTTCTTC